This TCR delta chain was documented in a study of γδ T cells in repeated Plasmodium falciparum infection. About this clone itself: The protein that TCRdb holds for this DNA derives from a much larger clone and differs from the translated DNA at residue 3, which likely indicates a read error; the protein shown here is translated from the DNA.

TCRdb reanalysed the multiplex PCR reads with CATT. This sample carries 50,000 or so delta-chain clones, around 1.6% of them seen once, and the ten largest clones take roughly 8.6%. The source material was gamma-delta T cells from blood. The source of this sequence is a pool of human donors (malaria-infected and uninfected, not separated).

The CDR3 bases are TGTGCTCCCTGGGGACGATCGTACACCGATAAACTCATCTTT. It is translated as CAPWGRSYTDKLIF. The chain joins TRDV1 to TRDJ1; D possibly corresponds to TRDD3 (6 bases). TCRdb lists no J gene, so it was determined here by aligning the DNA to germline. This CDR3 spans 14 amino acids. Germline CDR1 TSWWSYY, CDR2 QGS. V was shortened by 10 bases and J by 0 bases, with 15 bases between the two germline ends.